This T cell receptor beta chain is from a study of cytomegalovirus exposure and HLA in healthy donors. Study-level points and caveats: Across all donors, roughly uniform sequencing depth was an assumption of the presence/absence analyses.

The study sampled nominally healthy donors, though unrecorded immune exposures were likely. The CDR3 is made up of 15 amino acids. V gave up 3 bases and J gave up 2 bases, with 13 bases separating them. CDR1 and CDR2 (germline): SGDLS, YYNGEE. In regard to this clone: What it binds is unknown.

Use of 60 Vbeta and 13 Jbeta primers characterized the PCR. TCRdb's copy holds only in-frame clones and misses some; the assay was immunoSEQ multiplex PCR. This sample yields 150,000 or so clones, of which 80% are seen a single time; about 15% belongs to the top ten. The chain couples TRBV9 to TRBJ2-3, with a possible D match to TRBD2 (6 bases). This receptor was identified in a woman aged 40 to 50 in good health and CMV-seronegative. The specimen was PBMCs. The CDR3 here is CASSGHSGATDTQYF. The CDR3 DNA reads as TGTGCCAGCAGCGGACATAGCGGAGCCACAGATACGCAGTATTTT.